Listed below are T cell receptor beta chains from one sample, sequenced in a study of shared clonotypes between healthy human individuals. Produced via immunoSEQ multiplex PCR; TCRdb's table is partial and in-frame only. The repertoire holds some 1,900,000 clones, with less than 95% as singletons. The sequenced sample consisted of naive CD8+ T cells sorted from blood. These receptors all come from a man aged 18-30 years in good health. CDR3s leave out the opening cysteine and the closing phenylalanine or tryptophan. A D gene is named only where the DNA matches it firmly.

d_gene,v_gene,CDR3aa
-,TRBV7-8,ASSFVATPHNEQF
-,TRBV4-3,ASSQGSGAAAAYNEQF
-,TRBV28,ASSLRGPLQETQY
-,TRBV5-4,ASSLFWEQY
-,TRBV28,ASSFVSEQY
TRBD1,TRBV27,ASSFVGTGINEQF
-,TRBV14,ASSQADWGSYEQY
TRBD2,TRBV5-4,ASSLGSGLAGEGETQY
-,TRBV5-6,ASSLDRSNYEQY
-,TRBV4-3,ASSQGHNQETQY
TRBD1,TRBV10-1,ASSDLQGAGDNEQF
-,TRBV30,AWSVSEPGELF
TRBD2,TRBV4-3,ASSPGLAGSVEQY
-,TRBV4-1,ASSQKTGTVNTEAF
-,TRBV27,ASSLQGSYGYT
-,TRBV9,ASSRDLSEVYNSPLH
TRBD1,TRBV29-1,SVEDLRTGTYEQY
-,TRBV5-1,ASSPLPSDRVNEQF
-,TRBV5-1,ASSLSGVGSTEAF
-,TRBV2,ASSDPSGTAGLEQF
-,TRBV5-8,ASSLRTAHATNEKLF
-,TRBV30,AWSGGSSDEQF
-,TRBV20-1,SASFQETQY
TRBD1,TRBV6-5,ASSYRQGNTGELF
-,TRBV5-4,ASSLDPTGTYGYT
-,TRBV7-9,ASSSTGHNQPQH
TRBD2,TRBV7-8,ASSTLAGEDPDTQY
-,TRBV7-9,ASSPTGVLDKLF
-,TRBV7-6,ASSLGQSYLYEQY
TRBD1,TRBV27,ASNFYEGAYNEQF
-,TRBV5-5,ASSFGGSYEQY
-,TRBV9,ASSVDGGLGNTIY
-,TRBV9,ASSVEGGEQY
-,TRBV5-6,ASSWVVGSYEQY
-,TRBV6-6,ASSPAGDGYT
TRBD1,TRBV5-1,ASSLEGLPGQGDRETQY
TRBD1,TRBV19,ATLTGWNTEAF
-,TRBV6-6,ASSYSGPDYEQY
-,TRBV28,ASSSPWAAFNEQF
-,TRBV7-9,ASAKQSDEQF
TRBD1,TRBV12-5,ASGLGQGADEQY
TRBD2,TRBV7-9,ASSRLAGESYEQY
-,TRBV6-5,ASSYLSGLNTEAF
-,TRBV5-3,ARSLVPRFSGNTIY
-,TRBV7-9,ASSFHLTEAF
TRBD1,TRBV11-2,ASSFPGTGGYEQY
-,TRBV7-9,ASSPQLPGTPLH
-,TRBV27,ASSLSAGTASYEQY
-,TRBV11-2,ASSSRRFSGQETQY